This entry concerns a single TCR beta chain. Its specific antigen is unknown. Base qualities were left out, and no much larger clone turns up one base away. This sample's time point label indicates: baseline before first vaccination. Samples from vaccinated people were obtained from the UK trials COV001 and COV002, which included a single-blind randomized controlled phase 2/3 trial of AZD1222 (ChAdOx1 nCoV-19) in healthy adults. For TCRbeta chain sequencing, PBMC samples were collected from trial participants at day 0 and at day 28 after the second dose. The CDR3 measures 19 amino acids from cysteine to phenylalanine. Only the CDR3 portion is preserved as DNA: 57 bases, with reading frame beginning at the first base. At the junction V is shortened by 2 bases and J by 1 base; bases outside the gene matches: 7. The CDR1 and CDR2 encoded by the germline V gene are WSHSY and SAAADI. The CDR3 regions of human TCRbeta chains were analyzed by immunosequencing. The paper's processing steps were these. TCRs in the repertoires were matched against a reference library of SARS-CoV-2-specific TCRs that had been generated with the MIRA antigen-specificity platform. Breadth was defined as the fraction of unique TCRs that were SARS-CoV-2-associated, and depth was defined as the fraction of total T cells that were SARS-CoV-2-associated. Using the MIRA data, each spike-specific TCR was assigned both to the spike region to which the TCR was reactive and to a CD4 or CD8 class. Log10-transformed breadth and depth values were compared by one-way ANOVA with Sidak's multiple comparisons tests. TCRdb took this table from immuneACCESS and kept in-frame rearrangements with V and J called. Such tables lack part of the clones; where checked against another copy, unresolved V genes explain under half of the gap, and the rest is unexplained. V and J calls plus clone size are reproduced from that table; the DNA served to infer D and trimming. For this sample the table gives more than 95,000 clones, of which roughly 90% were detected only once. The top ten clonotypes cover under 4.5% of the sample.

The data originate from a study of T cell responses to AZD1222 COVID-19 vaccine (TCRdb year 2021). General notes on the study: AZD1222 recipients given second doses at about 4 weeks or at about 12 weeks were pooled, since spike-specific TCR depth and breadth were not found to differ between the two schedules. Enrollment into the trials was organized by age into subgroups of 18-55, 56-69 and 70-plus years, and those subgroups contained about 160, 30 and 59 TCR-sequenced participants, respectively. A total of 240 or so trial participants underwent TCR sequencing, of whom around 210 had received two doses of AZD1222 and some 25 had received two doses of the MenACWY control vaccine.

Study-wide conclusions, independent of this receptor: A significant rise in spike-specific TCR breadth and depth was observed after two AZD1222 doses relative to day 0 and relative to MenACWY recipients. Because no day 14 peak-response samples were available, the repertoires could be characterized only after the peak T cell response. Nearly half of unique spike-specific TCRs reportedly recognized epitopes outside regions mutated in the B.1.351 and B.1.1.7 variants. The vaccine-associated CD4 TCRs covered the entire spike protein, and the dominant responses fell in regions 160-218 and 743-854. In the small 56-69-year group, the increase in depth fell short of significance, most likely because of low power. Only five to seven AZD1222 recipients were SARS-CoV-2 seropositive at baseline, limiting conclusions about previously exposed vaccinees. Most participants were white British and females outnumbered males, and the authors suggested that clonal diversity may have been underestimated.

The V and J segments used are TRBV10-2 and TRBJ2-2, and TRBD2 aligns with 13 junction nucleotides. The source material was peripheral blood, sampled on day 0 of AZD1222 vaccination. This sequence originates from an adult in good health. In nucleotide form, the sequence is TGCGCCAGCAGTGAGAGCACTAGCGGGAGGGCCCGGAACACCGGGGAGCTGTTTTTT. It specifies CASSESTSGRARNTGELFF.